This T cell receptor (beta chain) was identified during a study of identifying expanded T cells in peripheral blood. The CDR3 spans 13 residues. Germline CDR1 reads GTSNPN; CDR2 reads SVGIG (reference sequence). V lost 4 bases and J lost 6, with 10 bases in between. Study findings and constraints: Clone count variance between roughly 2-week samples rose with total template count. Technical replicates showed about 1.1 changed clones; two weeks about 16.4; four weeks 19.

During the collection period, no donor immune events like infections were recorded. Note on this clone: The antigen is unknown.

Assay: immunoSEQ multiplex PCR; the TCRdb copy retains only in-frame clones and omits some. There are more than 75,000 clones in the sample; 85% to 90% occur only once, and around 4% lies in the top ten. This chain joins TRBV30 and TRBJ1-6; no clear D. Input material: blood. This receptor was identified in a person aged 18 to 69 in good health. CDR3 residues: CAWTPILNSPLHF. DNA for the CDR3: TGTGCCTGGACCCCAATTCTTAATTCACCCCTCCACTTT.